Following are 31 T cell receptor beta chains from one sample sequenced in a study of T-cell memory formation after mild COVID-19. Via MiXCR, TCRdb re-called the 5' RACE reads, giving one row per CDR3 protein. The table has around 420,000 distinct CDR3 sequences, less than 25% seen once. The sample consisted of PBMCs or a T cell subset sorted from them (not recorded which). The receptors shown here come from an adult woman who had mild COVID-19 (a few samples of this study predate the infection). Cell type and time point are not known.

The chain combines TRBV10-3 with TRBJ2-1, with TRBD1 as a possible D gene (6 bases). V dropped 8 bases and J dropped 6 bases, with 14 bases sitting between them. This CDR3 spans 13 amino acids. Germline CDR1 reads ENHRY; CDR2 reads SYGVKD. The CDR3 bases are TGTGCCATCCGCACACAGGGCAGCAATGAGCAGTTCTTC. It translates to CAIRTQGSNEQFF.

In its sample, this clonotype was seen a few times. The genes are TRBV11-2 and TRBJ1-4, with D maybe TRBD1 (6 bases). This CDR3 contains 14 residues. CDR1 is SGHAT and CDR2 is FQNNGV in the germline V gene. Between the trimmed V and J ends, which lost 2 bases and 7 bases, there was a span of 11 bases. The CDR3 DNA follows: TGTGCCAGCAGCTTAACAGGGAGTGGTGAAAAACTGTTTTTT. It specifies CASSLTGSGEKLFF.

The rearrangement joins TRBV27 to TRBJ1-2; TRBD1 is a possible D gene (5 bases). Germline values: CDR1 MNHEY, CDR2 SMNVEV (reference sequence). The length of the CDR3 is 15 residues. V lost 5 bases and J lost 3, with 16 bases in between. CDR3 sequence reads: CASSRVAGWDYGYTF. The CDR3 DNA reads as TGTGCCAGCAGTCGGGTGGCAGGGTGGGACTATGGCTACACCTTC.

This sequence joins TRBV12-3 or TRBV12-4 and TRBJ2-1; the match to TRBD2 covers 7 bases. Trimming at V came to 5 bases and at J to 7 bases, leaving 14 bases not matched to a gene. The CDR3 is 16 residues long. CDR3 region: CASSPPGAGEGNEQFF. The CDR3 region has the DNA TGTGCCAGCAGTCCCCCCGGGGCGGGAGAGGGGAATGAGCAGTTCTTC.

The rearrangement links TRBV29-1 to TRBJ2-7; a weak D match, TRBD1 (6 bases). The V gene's germline CDR1 is SQVTM and CDR2 ANQGSEA. Trimming pared 0 bases from V and 5 bases from J, leaving 14 bases between. The CDR3 runs to 14 residues. Here the CDR3 reads CSVEDQRGSHEQYF. CDR3 bases: TGCAGCGTTGAAGATCAAAGGGGGTCCCACGAGCAGTACTTC.

CDR3 nucleotides: TGTGCCAGCAGTGAAGGACTAGCGGGCGGCACAGATACGCAGTATTTT. Its translation: CASSEGLAGGTDTQYF. The chain has TRBV2 and TRBJ2-3; 10 bases line up with TRBD2. Germline V CDR1 and CDR2: SNHLY, FYNNEI. The CDR3 extends over 16 amino acids. Trimming cost V 1 base and J 1 base; bases outside gene matches: 2.

The chain combines TRBV5-4 with TRBJ2-7; tentatively, D is TRBD2 (5 bases). CDR3 length: 13 residues. The V end was cut by 4 bases, the J end by 3 bases, with 11 bases between. Germline-derived CDR1 and CDR2 are SGHNT and YYREEE (reference sequence). This CDR3 is CASSPDGDYEQYF. The CDR3 DNA is TGTGCCAGCAGCCCGGACGGGGACTACGAGCAGTACTTC.

This clonotype occurred a few times. The J gene is TRBJ2-1, the V gene TRBV24-1; D possibly uses TRBD1 or TRBD2 (5 bases each). V dropped 3 bases and J dropped 13 bases, with 12 bases sitting between them. CDR1 and CDR2 (germline): KGHDR, SFDVKD. CDR3 length: 12 amino acids. CDR3 in amino acids: CATSDVGEPQFF. In DNA, the CDR3 is TGTGCCACCAGTGATGTGGGGGAACCCCAGTTCTTC.

This clonotype was seen only a few times. V gene TRBV4-1 combines with J gene TRBJ2-7; D gene unclear. Trimming removed 6 bases at V and 0 bases at J, with 9 bases between. The germline gives CDR1 MGHRA, CDR2 YSYEKL. The CDR3 consists of 13 residues. The CDR3 nucleotides are TGCGCCAGCAGAGACATTCGCTCCTACGAGCAGTACTTC. This codes for CASRDIRSYEQYF.

V usage is TRBV7-9 and J usage is TRBJ1-3; TRBD1 might be the D (6 bases). Trimming cost V 5 bases and J 0 bases, with 11 bases left between them. Germline V gene sequence: CDR1 SEHNR, CDR2 FQNEAQ (reference sequence). This CDR3 is 15 amino acids long. Here the CDR3 DNA reads TGTGCCAGCAGCCCTACAGGGAACTCTGGAAACACCATATATTTT. It translates to CASSPTGNSGNTIYF.

The J gene is TRBJ2-5, the V gene TRBV5-1; 10 bases match TRBD1. CDR3 size: 15 residues. Germline V CDR1 and CDR2: SGHRS, YFSETQ. J lost 5 bases, V lost 2 bases, and 6 bases had no gene match. The CDR3 DNA reads as TGCGCCAGCAGCTTTAGACAGGGGGCGGGTGAGACCCAGTACTTC. Translating gives CASSFRQGAGETQYF.

This chain uses TRBV7-8 with TRBJ2-3, with TRBD1 as a possible D gene (6 bases). Germline V gene lookup returns CDR1 SGHVS and CDR2 FQNEAQ. The CDR3 is 18 residues long. V was shortened by 1 base and J by 3 bases, with 20 bases between the two germline ends. The CDR3 here is CASSLEGGGQGRTDTQYF. CDR3 coding DNA: TGTGCCAGCAGCTTAGAAGGAGGCGGGCAGGGGCGGACAGATACGCAGTATTTT.

This clonotype has just a few counts. V usage is TRBV11-2 and J usage is TRBJ2-1; 7 bases fit TRBD1. V shed 3 bases and J 4 bases; nucleotides not matched to a gene: 3. The CDR3 consists of 14 residues. Germline values: CDR1 SGHAT, CDR2 FQNNGV. The CDR3 region has the DNA TGTGCCAGCAGCTTCTGGGACAGATACAATGAGCAGTTCTTC. Its translation is CASSFWDRYNEQFF.

This clonotype was found a few times. J is TRBJ2-1 and V is TRBV7-9; D ambiguous. The V gene lost 5 bases and the J gene lost 9 bases, with 5 bases spanning the gap. From germline, CDR1 is SEHNR and CDR2 FQNEAQ (reference sequence). The CDR3 runs to 10 residues. CDR3 sequence (DNA): TGTGCCAGCAGCCGCAGTGAGCAGTTCTTC. Translation: CASSRSEQFF.

The gene calls are TRBV5-5 and TRBJ1-1; no reliable D call. The CDR3 runs 15 residues. Per germline, CDR1 SGHKS and CDR2 YYEKEE (reference sequence). V was clipped by 4 bases and J by 0 bases, with 13 bases between them. CDR3 sequence reads: CASSDGPTVNTEAFF. The CDR3 coding sequence is TGTGCCAGCAGCGATGGCCCCACGGTGAACACTGAAGCTTTCTTT.

Concerning this clonotype: Relative to the germline gene, one junction end is altered; a read error may explain this. The V gene is TRBV25-1, the J gene TRBJ1-6; possible D gene TRBD1, 5 bases. Germline CDR1 MGHDK, CDR2 SYGVNS. This CDR3 has 15 residues. The CDR3 protein is CASREYLGGGSPLHF. The CDR3 DNA reads as TGTGCCAGCCGTGAATATTTGGGGGGGGGTTCACCCCTCCACTTT.

The chain couples TRBV4-1 to TRBJ2-5, with no clear D. There are 13 residues in the CDR3. Trimming removed 4 bases from V and 5 bases from J, with 11 bases in between. CDR1 and CDR2 (germline): MGHRA, YSYEKL. CDR3 sequence reads: CASSLLRSETQYF. Written as DNA, the CDR3 is TGCGCCAGCAGCCTCCTAAGGTCGGAGACCCAGTACTTC.

This clonotype turned up a few times. V and J are TRBV12-3 or TRBV12-4 and TRBJ2-7; D perhaps matches TRBD2 (7 bases). V was shortened by 5 bases and J by 1 base, with 12 bases between the two germline ends. This CDR3 contains 14 residues. In DNA, the CDR3 is TGTGCCAGCAGTAGAGGGGGGGGGTCCTACGAGCAGTACTTC. Encoded protein: CASSRGGGSYEQYF.

CDR3 sequence reads: CASNPSSGGEKLFF. CDR3 bases: TGTGCCAGCAACCCGTCCTCCGGGGGTGAAAAACTGTTTTTT. The chain joins TRBV4-2 to TRBJ1-4, with a possible D match to TRBD1 (5 bases). The CDR3 sequence is 14 residues long. Trimming cost V 7 bases and J 7 bases, with 16 bases left between them. Germline assignment: CDR1 LGHNA and CDR2 YNFKEQ.

This chain links TRBV9 with TRBJ2-5, with D uncertain. V lost 0 bases, J lost 2 bases, and 2 bases lay in between. This CDR3 comprises 12 residues. CDR1 and CDR2 from the germline V gene are SGDLS and YYNGEE. DNA of the CDR3: TGTGCCAGCAGCGTAGAGCAAGAGACCCAGTACTTC. Translating gives CASSVEQETQYF.

This clonotype showed up just a few times. The rearrangement uses TRBV7-2 and TRBJ2-7; TRBD1 matches 8 bases. Trimming took 5 bases from V and 7 from J; bases not matched to a gene: 13. CDR1 is SGHTA, CDR2 FQGNSA, per germline. The length of the CDR3 is 15 residues. The CDR3 here is CASSQQGTGRREQYF. CDR3 nucleotides: TGTGCCAGCAGCCAACAAGGGACAGGAAGGAGGGAGCAGTACTTC.

The chain employs TRBV27 and TRBJ1-2, with 7 nucleotides matching TRBD1. This CDR3 region has 18 residues. J was trimmed by 4 bases and V by 3 bases; bases with no gene match: 17. CDR1 MNHEY and CDR2 SMNVEV come from the germline V gene (reference sequence). CDR3 in amino acids: CASSFRGGRQGIGYGYTF. CDR3 DNA sequence: TGTGCCAGCAGTTTCCGAGGGGGCAGACAGGGCATCGGCTATGGCTACACCTTC.

The rearrangement uses TRBV7-9 and TRBJ1-2; 8 positions match TRBD1. CDR1 and CDR2 from the germline V gene are SEHNR and FQNEAQ (reference sequence). The length of the CDR3 is 15 residues. V was clipped by 6 bases and J by 4 bases; unmatched bases: 10. The CDR3 DNA is TGTGCCAGCAGTACTAGGGACAGGATTCTCTATGGCTACACCTTC. Its protein is CASSTRDRILYGYTF.

The chain employs TRBV7-9 and TRBJ1-1; D remains ambiguous. The CDR3 covers 14 residues. CDR1 and CDR2 (germline): SEHNR, FQNEAQ (reference sequence). Trimming cost V 2 bases and J 0 bases, with 7 bases left between them. The CDR3 bases are TGTGCCAGCAGCTTATCCTCTATGAACACTGAAGCTTTCTTT. Its translation: CASSLSSMNTEAFF.

V gene TRBV20-1 combines with J gene TRBJ1-1, with 8 positions matching TRBD1. The CDR3 runs 13 residues. With V trimmed by 5 bases and J by 8 bases, 10 bases remained unmatched. Germline CDR1 is DFQATT and CDR2 is SNEGSKA (reference sequence). CDR3 in amino acids: CSAYSGTGFEAFF. DNA of the CDR3: TGCAGTGCTTATTCCGGGACAGGCTTCGAAGCTTTCTTT.

The DNA for the CDR3 is TGCAGCGCCCCGAGGATGGCTTCAGATACGCAGTATTTT. Its translation is CSAPRMASDTQYF. This chain connects TRBV29-1 to TRBJ2-3; D is undetermined. Germline V gene data show CDR1 as SQVTM and CDR2 as ANQGSEA. Trimming took off 7 bases at V and 4 bases at J, with 15 bases between the two ends. The CDR3 is made up of 13 amino acids.

This clonotype was counted only a few times. V gene TRBV12-3 or TRBV12-4 combines with J gene TRBJ2-3, with 9 positions matching TRBD2. The CDR3 is made up of 15 amino acids. The V gene end was trimmed by 6 bases and the J gene end by 6 bases; junction bases not matched to a gene: 10. The CDR3 spells CASSFSGGGGDTQYF. As DNA, the CDR3 is TGTGCCAGCAGCTTTAGCGGGGGAGGGGGCGATACGCAGTATTTT.

This clonotype was counted between two and nine times. V and J are TRBV12-3 or TRBV12-4 and TRBJ1-5; D call uncertain. Trimming removed 6 bases from V and 3 bases from J, with 18 bases in between. The CDR3 spans 16 residues. The CDR3 nucleotides read TGTGCCAGCAGATCGGACTGGGGAGTCTCCAATCAGCCCCAGCATTTT. Translated: CASRSDWGVSNQPQHF.

This clonotype came up once. The chain combines TRBV4-2 with TRBJ2-7; 15 bases are a match to TRBD2. Germline-derived CDR1 and CDR2 are LGHNA and YNFKEQ. This CDR3 is built from 16 residues. The V segment lost 4 bases and the J segment 4 bases; nucleotides outside the gene matches: 5. CDR3 DNA sequence: TGTGCCAGCAGCCCACTTGGGACTAGCGGGAGGTACGAGCAGTACTTC. Encoded protein: CASSPLGTSGRYEQYF.

This clonotype was picked up a small number of times. V gene TRBV27 combines with J gene TRBJ2-2; the D gene is possibly TRBD2 (5 bases). The CDR3 is 15 amino acids. The V end lost 5 bases, the J end lost 5 bases, and 15 bases lay between the germline ends. Germline V gives CDR1 MNHEY, CDR2 SMNVEV (reference sequence). CDR3 in amino acids: CASSPLDRGTGELFF. As DNA, the CDR3 is TGTGCCAGCAGTCCCCTGGATCGGGGAACCGGGGAGCTGTTTTTT.

The V call is TRBV5-1, the J call TRBJ2-7; possibly TRBD2 for D (5 bases). Trimming removed 4 bases from V and 6 bases from J, with 11 bases in between. There are 12 residues in the CDR3. CDR1 and CDR2 from the germline V gene are SGHRS and YFSETQ. CDR3 in amino acids: CASSVIGLEQYF. In nucleotides, the CDR3 is TGCGCCAGCAGCGTGATAGGACTCGAGCAGTACTTC.